This T cell receptor (beta chain) was captured in a study of cytomegalovirus exposure and HLA in healthy donors. General study results and limits: In presence/absence analyses, roughly uniform sequencing depth across donors was assumed.

V was pared by 5 bases and J by 4 bases, with 17 bases between. Germline V gives CDR1 SQVTM, CDR2 ANQGSEA. This CDR3 is 14 amino acids long. A note on this clone: Antigen unknown.

PCR amplification relied on 60 Vbeta primers (plus 13 Jbeta primers). The protocol was immunoSEQ multiplex PCR, while the TCRdb copy is restricted to in-frame clones and leaves out a portion. This table has 88,000 or so clones, 62% appearing once. The clonotype comes from a male donor in good health and CMV-seropositive. The rearrangement joins TRBV29-1 to TRBJ1-1, with D possibly matching TRBD1 (6 bases). The sequenced sample consisted of PBMCs. CDR3 protein: CSVFLMRGSTEAFF. The DNA of the CDR3 is TGCAGCGTTTTCCTTATGAGGGGGAGCACTGAAGCTTTCTTT.